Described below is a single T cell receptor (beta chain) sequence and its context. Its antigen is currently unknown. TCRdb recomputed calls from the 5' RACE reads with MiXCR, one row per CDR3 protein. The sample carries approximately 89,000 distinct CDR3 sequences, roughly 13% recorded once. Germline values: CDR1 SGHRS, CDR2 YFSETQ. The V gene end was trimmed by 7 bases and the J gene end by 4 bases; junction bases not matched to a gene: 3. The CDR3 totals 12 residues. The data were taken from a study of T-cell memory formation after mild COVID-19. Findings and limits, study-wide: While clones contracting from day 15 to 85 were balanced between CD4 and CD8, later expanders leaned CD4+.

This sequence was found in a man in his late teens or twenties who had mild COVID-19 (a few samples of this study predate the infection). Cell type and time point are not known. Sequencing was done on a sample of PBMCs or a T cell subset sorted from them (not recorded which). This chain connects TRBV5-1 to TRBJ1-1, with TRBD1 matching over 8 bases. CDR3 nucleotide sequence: TGCGCCAGCGCAACAGGGGGCACTGAAGCTTTCTTT. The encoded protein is CASATGGTEAFF.